This passage covers 19 T cell receptor beta chains from one sample sequenced in a study of Ad26.COV2.S vaccination and SARS-CoV-2 variants. Some clones are missing from TCRdb's copy, which holds only in-frame ones; the method was immunoSEQ multiplex PCR. The sample includes about 410,000 clones, about nine tenths of them seen just once. Documented treatment: around 19 received Ad26.COV2.S at low or high dose, single or two shots; about 5 received placebo; per-sample allocation not given. The samples were gathered on day 63 after the first injection of vaccine or placebo. Sequencing was performed on peripheral blood, taken in a trial of Ad26.COV2.S vaccine versus placebo. The receptors stem from a person aged 18-65 years who received the Ad26.COV2.S COVID-19 vaccine or a placebo.

V gene TRBV6-1 combines with J gene TRBJ2-5; D might be TRBD1 (6 bases). This CDR3 comprises 16 residues. The V gene's germline CDR1 is MNHNS and CDR2 SASEGT. V was shortened by 4 bases and J by 0 bases, with 15 bases between the two germline ends. The CDR3 DNA follows: TGTGCCAGCAGTGGTAGAGCGACAGGCGACCAAGAGACCCAGTACTTC. It translates to CASSGRATGDQETQYF.

The CDR3 coding sequence is TGTGCCAGCAGTGAGCTGGGGAGGAACACTGAAGCTTTCTTT. Translating it yields CASSELGRNTEAFF. The chain is built from TRBV2 and TRBJ1-1; the D is unclear. The V gene lost 3 bases and the J gene lost 1 base, with 9 bases spanning the gap. The CDR3 extends over 14 amino acids. Germline V gene data show CDR1 as SNHLY and CDR2 as FYNNEI.

V and J are TRBV5-4 and TRBJ2-5; tentative D call: TRBD2 (6 bases). The CDR3 totals 14 residues. V lost 4 bases and J 5 bases, leaving 15 bases between the germline ends. Germline CDR1 reads SGHNT; CDR2 reads YYREEE (reference sequence). The CDR3 is CASSLLGGGETQYF. The CDR3 DNA is TGTGCCAGCAGCCTATTGGGAGGCGGGGAGACCCAGTACTTC.

CDR3 in DNA: TGTGCCAGCAGCACCGGATACCGTGAAGCTTTCTTT. This translates into CASSTGYREAFF. The V and J genes are TRBV9 and TRBJ1-1; no definite D call. V lost 4 bases, J lost 7 bases, and 11 bases lay in between. The CDR3 has 12 residues. Germline V gives CDR1 SGDLS, CDR2 YYNGEE.

V and J are TRBV25-1 and TRBJ1-1; perhaps TRBD1 as D (6 bases). This CDR3 region has 12 residues. V gave up 8 bases and J gave up 10 bases, with 17 bases separating them. Germline V gene data show CDR1 as MGHDK and CDR2 as SYGVNS. CDR3 nucleotides: TGTGCCAGCGGGGCAGTGGGGGGCAGAGCTTTCTTT. Its protein product is CASGAVGGRAFF.

The V gene is TRBV19, the J gene TRBJ2-2; D not certain. Germline assignment: CDR1 LNHDA and CDR2 SQIVND (reference sequence). V shed 4 bases and J shed 4 bases, with 4 bases lying between them. This CDR3 is 12 amino acids long. The CDR3 nucleotides are TGTGCCAGTAGTACCGGCACCGGGGAGCTGTTTTTT. This gives the protein CASSTGTGELFF. Together with reference TRBV19 and TRBJ2-2, the CDR3 gives the full variable domain: DGGITQSPKYLFRKEGQNVTLSCEQNLNHDAMYWYRQDPGQGLRLIYYSQIVNDFQKGDIAEGYSVSREKKESFPLTVTSAQKNPTAFYLCASSTGTGELFFGEGSRLTVL.

The rearrangement joins TRBV7-9 to TRBJ2-1, with D tentatively TRBD2 (6 bases). Trimming stripped 7 bases from V and 2 bases from J, with 15 bases between. The germline V gene encodes CDR1 SEHNR and CDR2 FQNEAQ (reference sequence). This CDR3 contains 15 residues. The CDR3, as DNA: TGTGCCAGCAACCCGGGGGACGTCCCCTACAATGAGCAGTTCTTC. Amino acids: CASNPGDVPYNEQFF.

V usage is TRBV10-3 and J usage is TRBJ2-7; D is possibly TRBD1 (5 bases). Germline V gene data show CDR1 as ENHRY and CDR2 as SYGVKD. The CDR3 consists of 12 residues. Trimming took off 5 bases at V and 3 bases at J, with 8 bases between the two ends. The CDR3 nucleotides read TGTGCCATCAGTCTTGACAGCTACGAGCAGTACTTC. This translates into CAISLDSYEQYF.

The chain is built from TRBV29-1 and TRBJ2-1; the match to TRBD2 covers 7 bases. Germline V gives CDR1 SQVTM, CDR2 ANQGSEA. With V trimmed by 3 bases and J by 0 bases, 8 bases remained unmatched. This CDR3 region has 16 residues. The CDR3 sequence: CSVDSGDRFSYNEQFF. CDR3 coding DNA: TGCAGCGTTGACAGCGGGGATAGGTTCTCCTACAATGAGCAGTTCTTC.

CDR3 protein: CATSASGWETQYF. The CDR3 bases are TGTGCCACCAGTGCCTCGGGTTGGGAGACCCAGTACTTC. This chain links TRBV24-1 with TRBJ2-5; no definite D call. Germline loops: CDR1 KGHDR, CDR2 SFDVKD. V was trimmed by 5 bases and J by 5 bases, leaving 11 bases between them. The CDR3 covers 13 residues.

The V and J genes are TRBV27 and TRBJ2-1; D possibly corresponds to TRBD2 (7 bases). The CDR3 consists of 16 residues. CDR1 is MNHEY, CDR2 SMNVEV, per germline (reference sequence). V was cut by 5 bases and J by 6 bases, with 20 bases left in between. DNA of the CDR3: TGTGCCAGCAGTCCCCGGGGGGCGGGAGCAGGCAATGAGCAGTTCTTC. Translating it yields CASSPRGAGAGNEQFF.

DNA for the CDR3: TGCGCCAGCAGCCAATCTAGCGGGTTCAGCGAGCAGTACTTC. This codes for CASSQSSGFSEQYF. The chain uses TRBV4-1 and TRBJ2-7; 8 nucleotides line up with TRBD2. V dropped 2 bases and J dropped 6; count of bases not matched to a gene: 6. CDR3 size: 14 residues. Germline V gene data show CDR1 as MGHRA and CDR2 as YSYEKL.

This CDR3 is CASLENTGELFF. The CDR3 coding sequence is TGTGCCAGCCTCGAGAACACCGGGGAGCTGTTTTTT. V usage is TRBV28 and J usage is TRBJ2-2; D ambiguous. Trimming pared 8 bases from V and 1 base from J, leaving 5 bases between. This CDR3 is 12 amino acids long. Germline V gives CDR1 MDHEN, CDR2 SYDVKM.

This chain links TRBV15 with TRBJ2-3; a possible D gene is TRBD2 (6 bases). Germline V lookup: CDR1 LNHNV, CDR2 YYDKDF (reference sequence). The CDR3 sequence is 15 residues long. The V and J ends lost 5 bases and 3 bases respectively, with 15 bases between them. The CDR3 DNA sequence: TGTGCCACCAGCCCCAACGGAGGAGGGACAGATACGCAGTATTTT. Its translation: CATSPNGGGTDTQYF.

The chain carries TRBV4-1 and TRBJ2-2, with TRBD2 matching over 11 bases. This CDR3 has 17 residues. The V segment lost 1 base and the J segment 3 bases; nucleotides outside the gene matches: 4. From germline, CDR1 is MGHRA and CDR2 YSYEKL. CDR3 in DNA: TGCGCCAGCAGCCAAGCTCTAGCGGGAGGATACACCGGGGAGCTGTTTTTT. Translating it yields CASSQALAGGYTGELFF.

This sequence joins TRBV6-4 and TRBJ2-3; D remains ambiguous. The germline CDR1 and CDR2 sequences are MRHNA and SNTAGT. The CDR3 covers 14 residues. V lost 3 bases and J 4 bases, leaving 11 bases between the germline ends. In DNA form, the CDR3 reads TGTGCCAGCAGTGAGGGGATAGCTCCAGATACGCAGTATTTT. Amino acids: CASSEGIAPDTQYF.

The gene calls are TRBV5-6 and TRBJ2-7, with D uncertain. The V and J ends lost 4 bases and 3 bases respectively, with 8 bases between them. This CDR3 has 12 amino acids. Germline V gene data show CDR1 as SGHDT and CDR2 as YYEEEE. The CDR3 region is CASSQGHYEQYF. DNA of the CDR3: TGTGCCAGCAGCCAAGGGCACTACGAGCAGTACTTC.

This chain uses TRBV7-2 with TRBJ2-7, with 9 bases identical to TRBD2. After removal of 5 bases from V and 3 bases from J, the junction contained 11 bases not matched to a gene. CDR3 length equals 16 residues. CDR1 is SGHTA and CDR2 is FQGNSA in the germline V gene. The CDR3 sequence: CASSQAISGSGYEQYF. For the CDR3, the DNA is TGTGCCAGCAGCCAAGCTATTAGCGGGAGTGGCTACGAGCAGTACTTC.

CDR3 bases: TGTGCCAGCTCACGAAGAGAGCGAACCGGGGAGCTGTTTTTT. This codes for CASSRRERTGELFF. The chain is built from TRBV18 and TRBJ2-2, with no clear D. This CDR3 region has 14 residues. Germline V gives CDR1 KGHSH, CDR2 LQKENI. Trimming pared 4 bases from V and 5 bases from J, leaving 11 bases between.